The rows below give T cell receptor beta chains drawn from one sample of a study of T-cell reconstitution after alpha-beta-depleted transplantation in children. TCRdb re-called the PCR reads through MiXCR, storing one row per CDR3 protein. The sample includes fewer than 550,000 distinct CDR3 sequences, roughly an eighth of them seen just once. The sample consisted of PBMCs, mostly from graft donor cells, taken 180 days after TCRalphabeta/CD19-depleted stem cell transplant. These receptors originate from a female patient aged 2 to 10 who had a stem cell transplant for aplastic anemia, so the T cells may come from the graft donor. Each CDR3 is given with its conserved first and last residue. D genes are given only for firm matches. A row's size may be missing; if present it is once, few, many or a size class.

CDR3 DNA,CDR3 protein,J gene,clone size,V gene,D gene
TGTGCCAGCAGTTTTGGAGTTGGACACTCTAACTACGAGCAGTACTTC,CASSFGVGHSNYEQYF,TRBJ2-7,many,TRBV28,NA
TGTGCCACCAGTGATTTGCTAGTTGGGGACACAGAGAATAGCAATCAGCCCCAGCATTTT,CATSDLLVGDTENSNQPQHF,TRBJ1-5,few,TRBV24-1,NA
TGTGCCAGCAGCCGTTCTCATCTTGGCTATGGCTACACCTTC,CASSRSHLGYGYTF,TRBJ1-2,many,TRBV6-5,NA
TGTGCCAGCAGCTTACCCTCGGGGAACACCGGGGAGCTGTTTTTT,CASSLPSGNTGELFF,TRBJ2-2,NA,TRBV7-9,NA
TGTGCCAGCAGTCCCCGACAGGGGAGTGAAGCTTTCTTT,CASSPRQGSEAFF,TRBJ1-1,NA,TRBV6-5,TRBD1
TGTGCCAGCAGTCCCAGACTAGCGGGCCTCACAGATACGCAGTATTTT,CASSPRLAGLTDTQYF,TRBJ2-3,few,TRBV12-3/TRBV12-4,TRBD2
TGTGCCAGCAGTCACGGGGGACAGGGGGACTATGGCTACACCTTC,CASSHGGQGDYGYTF,TRBJ1-2,many,TRBV12-3/TRBV12-4,TRBD1
TGCAGTGCTTTCAGCGGGGGCGGTACAGATACGCAGTATTTT,CSAFSGGGTDTQYF,TRBJ2-3,many,TRBV20-1,TRBD2
TGTGCCAGCAGTTACAGGGAAAGCTCCTACAATGAGCAGTTCTTC,CASSYRESSYNEQFF,TRBJ2-1,NA,TRBV6-5,NA
TGCGCCAGCAGCTTGCAACTAGCGGGAGGGCAGGATACGCAGTATTTT,CASSLQLAGGQDTQYF,TRBJ2-3,NA,TRBV5-1,TRBD2
TGTGCTAGTGGTTTGCTAGTCAGTCAGAGCACTGAAGCTTTCTTT,CASGLLVSQSTEAFF,TRBJ1-1,NA,TRBV12-5,NA
TGTGCCAGCTCACCGGACGTAGCCAAAAACATTCAGTACTTC,CASSPDVAKNIQYF,TRBJ2-4,NA,TRBV18,NA
TGTGCCAGCAGCTTAGTTTCTCGATTTGGCAGGAGGTTGGTTGGCTACACCTTC,CASSLVSRFGRRLVGYTF,TRBJ1-2,NA,TRBV11-1,NA
TGTGCCAGCCGCCCTACGCGCCTAGAGGACGAGCAGTACTTC,CASRPTRLEDEQYF,TRBJ2-7,many,TRBV27,NA
TGTGCCAGCAGCTTAGAAGGACTGGGGAGCTCCTACAATGAGCAGTTCTTC,CASSLEGLGSSYNEQFF,TRBJ2-1,few,TRBV11-2,NA
TGTGCCAGCAGTGAATCCAGCCACGAGCAGTACTTC,CASSESSHEQYF,TRBJ2-7,many,TRBV25-1,NA
TGTGCCAGCAGCCAAGATGGGGGACTAGCGGGAGGAATAGCCAAAAACATTCAGTACTTC,CASSQDGGLAGGIAKNIQYF,TRBJ2-4,NA,TRBV3-1,TRBD2
TGTGCCCTAAATGGATATCGGAACAATGAGCAGTTCTTC,CALNGYRNNEQFF,TRBJ2-1,few,TRBV30,NA
TGCACCAACCAAAGAGGGCAGGGAAAAGAGACCCAGTACTTC,CTNQRGQGKETQYF,TRBJ2-5,NA,TRBV20-1,NA
TGCAGTGCAAGTAGAAGGACAGGGGGCGCCTACACTGAAGCTTTCTTT,CSASRRTGGAYTEAFF,TRBJ1-1,few,TRBV20-1,TRBD1
TGTGCCAGCAGTTTTAACAGGCCTGGCTACACCTTC,CASSFNRPGYTF,TRBJ1-2,NA,TRBV12-3/TRBV12-4,NA
TGTGCCAGCAGTTCCTCGGGGGGCCAAGAGACCCAGTACTTC,CASSSSGGQETQYF,TRBJ2-5,many,TRBV12-3/TRBV12-4,TRBD2
TGTGCCAGCAGCGCGGGACTAGCGGGAGGTTGGGACACCGGGGAGCTGTTTTTT,CASSAGLAGGWDTGELFF,TRBJ2-2,NA,TRBV9,TRBD2
TGTGCCAGCAGTTACACCTTTGGCCTCCGGCCTAGTTCACCCCTCCACTTT,CASSYTFGLRPSSPLHF,TRBJ1-6,NA,TRBV6-5,NA
TGTGCCAGCAGTTACTCCACAGGGTTAGGCAATTCACCCCTCCACTTT,CASSYSTGLGNSPLHF,TRBJ1-6,NA,TRBV6-5,NA
TGTGCCAGCAGCCCCACTTATTATGACAAAAACATTCAGTACTTC,CASSPTYYDKNIQYF,TRBJ2-4,few,TRBV5-6,NA
TGCAGTGCTTACACCTTAGACAGGGCCCCCAATCAGCCCCAGCATTTT,CSAYTLDRAPNQPQHF,TRBJ1-5,few,TRBV20-1,TRBD1
TGCAGCGTTGCTGGACTAGGAGAGACCCAGTACTTC,CSVAGLGETQYF,TRBJ2-5,few,TRBV29-1,TRBD2
TGCAGTGCTAGAACCCTACAAACCGGGACAGGGATTATAGATACGCAGTATTTT,CSARTLQTGTGIIDTQYF,TRBJ2-3,few,TRBV20-1,TRBD1
TGTGCCAGCAGACAACAGGGGGCGAACACCGGGGAGCTGTTTTTT,CASRQQGANTGELFF,TRBJ2-2,many,TRBV7-9,TRBD1
TGCGCCAGCAGCTTGACAGGGCTACGGGAAGAGACCCAGTACTTC,CASSLTGLREETQYF,TRBJ2-5,NA,TRBV5-1,NA
TGCGCCAGCAGCTTTGTTGGGACAGTACAAGAGACCCAGTACTTC,CASSFVGTVQETQYF,TRBJ2-5,NA,TRBV5-1,TRBD1
TGTGCCAGCAGCCACCAGGCTTTTGGGGCCAACGTCCTGACTTTC,CASSHQAFGANVLTF,TRBJ2-6,NA,TRBV7-2,NA
TGTGCCAGCAGTCACGGGATAGGGACGGTAAACATTCAGTACTTC,CASSHGIGTVNIQYF,TRBJ2-4,NA,TRBV28,NA
TGTGCCAGCAGTTTGACTAGCGGGAGGGCCACCTACAATGAGCAGTTCTTC,CASSLTSGRATYNEQFF,TRBJ2-1,few,TRBV28,TRBD2
TGTGCCAGCAGCTTAATAATCGGCGGGAGGAGTGCCTATGAGCAGTTCTTC,CASSLIIGGRSAYEQFF,TRBJ2-1,few,TRBV7-9,TRBD2
TGCAGTGCCTCGCAGGGTCCCGGGGAGCTGTTTTTT,CSASQGPGELFF,TRBJ2-2,few,TRBV20-1,NA
TGTGCCAGCAGTGCGTTGGGGGAGACCCAGTACTTC,CASSALGETQYF,TRBJ2-5,many,TRBV6-1,NA
TGCGCCAGCACCGGGGGGCATGAGCAGTTCTTC,CASTGGHEQFF,TRBJ2-1,many,TRBV5-1,NA
TGTGCCAGCACCTCCACCGGGGAGCTGTTTTTT,CASTSTGELFF,TRBJ2-2,many,TRBV7-2,NA